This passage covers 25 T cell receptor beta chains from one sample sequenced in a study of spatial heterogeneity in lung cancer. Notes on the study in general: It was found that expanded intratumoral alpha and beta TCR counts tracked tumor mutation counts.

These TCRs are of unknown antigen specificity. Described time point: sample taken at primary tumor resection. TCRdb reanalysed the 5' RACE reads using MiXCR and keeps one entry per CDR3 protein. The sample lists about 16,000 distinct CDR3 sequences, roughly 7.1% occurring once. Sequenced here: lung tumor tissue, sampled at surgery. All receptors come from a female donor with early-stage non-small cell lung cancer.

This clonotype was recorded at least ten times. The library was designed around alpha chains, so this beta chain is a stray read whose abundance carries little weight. CDR3 region: CASSLGQGAPYQETQYF. The CDR3 coding sequence is TGTGCCAGCAGTTTGGGACAGGGGGCCCCCTACCAAGAGACCCAGTACTTC. The chain joins TRBV27 to TRBJ2-5; 12 bases match TRBD1. V trimming: 3 bases; J trimming: 0 bases; junction bases outside the gene matches: 5. CDR3 length: 17 amino acids. In germline, CDR1 is MNHEY, CDR2 SMNVEV (reference sequence).

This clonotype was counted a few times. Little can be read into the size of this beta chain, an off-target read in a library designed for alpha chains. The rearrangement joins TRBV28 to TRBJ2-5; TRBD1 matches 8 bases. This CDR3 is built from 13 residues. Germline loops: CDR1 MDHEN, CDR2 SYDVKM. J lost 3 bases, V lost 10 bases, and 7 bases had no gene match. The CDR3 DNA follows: TGTGCCACCACAGGGGGGAGTAAAGAGACCCAGTACTTC. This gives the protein CATTGGSKETQYF.

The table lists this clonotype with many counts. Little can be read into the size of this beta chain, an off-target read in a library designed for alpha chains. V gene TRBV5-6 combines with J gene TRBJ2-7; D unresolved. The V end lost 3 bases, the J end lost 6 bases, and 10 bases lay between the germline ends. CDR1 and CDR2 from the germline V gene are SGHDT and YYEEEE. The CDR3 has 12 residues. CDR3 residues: CASSSEPGEQYF. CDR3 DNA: TGTGCCAGCAGCTCCGAACCGGGCGAGCAGTACTTC.

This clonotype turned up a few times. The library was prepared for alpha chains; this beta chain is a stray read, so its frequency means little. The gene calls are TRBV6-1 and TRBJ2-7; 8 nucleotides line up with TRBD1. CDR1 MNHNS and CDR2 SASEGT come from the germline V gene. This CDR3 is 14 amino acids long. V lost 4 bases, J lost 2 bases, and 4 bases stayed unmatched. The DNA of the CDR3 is TGTGCCAGCAGTGCGGGACAGGAAGCCTACGAGCAGTACTTC. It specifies CASSAGQEAYEQYF.

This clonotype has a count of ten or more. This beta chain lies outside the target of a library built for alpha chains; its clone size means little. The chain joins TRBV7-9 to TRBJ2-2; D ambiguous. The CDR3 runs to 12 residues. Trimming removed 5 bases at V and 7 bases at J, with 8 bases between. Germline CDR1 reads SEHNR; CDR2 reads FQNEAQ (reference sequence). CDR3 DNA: TGTGCCAGCAGCGCTCGAATCGGGGAGCTGTTTTTT. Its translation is CASSARIGELFF.

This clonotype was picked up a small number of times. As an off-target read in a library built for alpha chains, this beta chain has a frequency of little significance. The DNA for the CDR3 is TGTGCCAGCAGTCACCGACAGGGGCCCTACGAGCAGTACTTC. Translated: CASSHRQGPYEQYF. The chain carries TRBV27 and TRBJ2-7; 8 nucleotides match TRBD1. The CDR3 has 14 amino acids. The ends lost 5 bases at V and 2 bases at J; junction bases unmatched: 5. In germline, CDR1 is MNHEY, CDR2 SMNVEV (reference sequence).

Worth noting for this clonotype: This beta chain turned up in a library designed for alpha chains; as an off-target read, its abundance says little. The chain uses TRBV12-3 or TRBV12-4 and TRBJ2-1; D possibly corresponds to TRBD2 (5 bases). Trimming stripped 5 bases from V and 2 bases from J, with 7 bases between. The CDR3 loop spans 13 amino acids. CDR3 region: CASSLGTYNEQFF. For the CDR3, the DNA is TGTGCCAGCAGTCTCGGGACCTACAATGAGCAGTTCTTC.

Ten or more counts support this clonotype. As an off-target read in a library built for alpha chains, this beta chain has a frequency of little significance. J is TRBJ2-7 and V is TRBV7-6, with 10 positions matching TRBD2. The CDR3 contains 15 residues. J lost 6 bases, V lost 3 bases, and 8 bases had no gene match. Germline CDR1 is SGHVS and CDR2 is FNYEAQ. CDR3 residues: CASSFEGLAGVEQYF. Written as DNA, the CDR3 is TGTGCCAGCAGCTTCGAAGGCCTAGCGGGGGTCGAGCAGTACTTC.

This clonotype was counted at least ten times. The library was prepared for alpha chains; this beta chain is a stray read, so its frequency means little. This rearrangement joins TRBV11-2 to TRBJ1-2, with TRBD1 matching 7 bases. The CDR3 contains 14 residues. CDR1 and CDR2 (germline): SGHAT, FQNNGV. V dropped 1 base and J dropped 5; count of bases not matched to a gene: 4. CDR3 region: CASSLGAGGYGYTF. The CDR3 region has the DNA TGTGCCAGCAGCTTAGGCGCAGGGGGTTATGGCTACACCTTC.

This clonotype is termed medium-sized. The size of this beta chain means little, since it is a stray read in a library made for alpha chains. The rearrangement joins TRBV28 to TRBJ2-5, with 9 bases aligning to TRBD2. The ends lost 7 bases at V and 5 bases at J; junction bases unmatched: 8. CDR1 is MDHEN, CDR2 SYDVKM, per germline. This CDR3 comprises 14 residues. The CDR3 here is CASTVAGAGETQYF. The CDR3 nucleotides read TGTGCCAGCACCGTAGCGGGGGCCGGGGAGACCCAGTACTTC.

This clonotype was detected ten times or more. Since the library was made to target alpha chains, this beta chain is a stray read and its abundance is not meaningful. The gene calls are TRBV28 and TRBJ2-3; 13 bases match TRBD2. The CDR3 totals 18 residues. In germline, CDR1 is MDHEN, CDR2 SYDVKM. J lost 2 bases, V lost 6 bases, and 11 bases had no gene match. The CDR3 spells CASSLGLAGRGVTDTQYF. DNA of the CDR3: TGTGCCAGCAGCCTGGGACTAGCGGGGCGGGGAGTCACAGATACGCAGTATTTT.

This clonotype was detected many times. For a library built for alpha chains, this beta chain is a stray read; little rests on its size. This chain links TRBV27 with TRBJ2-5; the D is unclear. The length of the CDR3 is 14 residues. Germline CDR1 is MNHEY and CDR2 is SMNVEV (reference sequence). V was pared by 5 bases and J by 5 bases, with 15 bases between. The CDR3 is CASSDRHLDETQYF. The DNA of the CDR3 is TGTGCCAGCAGTGACCGCCATTTAGATGAGACCCAGTACTTC.

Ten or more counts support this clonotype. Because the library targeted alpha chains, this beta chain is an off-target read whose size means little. The DNA of the CDR3 is TGTGCTAGTGGTTTGGGGACTAGCGGATACAATGAGCAGTTCTTC. Its translation is CASGLGTSGYNEQFF. This sequence joins TRBV12-5 and TRBJ2-1; 10 bases are shared with TRBD2. After removal of 1 base from V and 4 bases from J, the junction contained 1 base not matched to a gene. Germline CDR1 LGHNT, CDR2 FRNRAP. This CDR3 is 15 amino acids long.

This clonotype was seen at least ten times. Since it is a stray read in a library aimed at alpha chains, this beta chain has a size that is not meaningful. The CDR3 region has the DNA TGTGCCAGCAGCTTAGCTTTTGGCTCCCTGAACACCGGGGAGCTGTTTTTT. Translation: CASSLAFGSLNTGELFF. The chain carries TRBV7-2 and TRBJ2-2, with no clear D. Germline V lookup: CDR1 SGHTA, CDR2 FQGNSA. The CDR3 has 17 residues. Trimming took 0 bases from V and 1 from J, leaving 12 bases between them.

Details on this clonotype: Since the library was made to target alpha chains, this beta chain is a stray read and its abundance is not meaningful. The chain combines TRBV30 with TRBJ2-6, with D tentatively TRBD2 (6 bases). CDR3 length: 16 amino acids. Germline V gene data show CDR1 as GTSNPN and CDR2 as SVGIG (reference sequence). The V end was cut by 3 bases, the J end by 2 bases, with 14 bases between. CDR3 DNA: TGTGCCTGGAGCGCCCCCCCGGGAGCTGGGGCCAACGTCCTGACTTTC. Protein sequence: CAWSAPPGAGANVLTF. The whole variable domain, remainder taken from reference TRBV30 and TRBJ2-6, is SQTIHQWPATLVQPVGSPLSLECTVEGTSNPNLYWYRQAAGRGLQLLFYSVGIGQISSEVPQNLSASRPQDRQFILSSKKLLLSDSGFYLCAWSAPPGAGANVLTFGAGSRLTVL.

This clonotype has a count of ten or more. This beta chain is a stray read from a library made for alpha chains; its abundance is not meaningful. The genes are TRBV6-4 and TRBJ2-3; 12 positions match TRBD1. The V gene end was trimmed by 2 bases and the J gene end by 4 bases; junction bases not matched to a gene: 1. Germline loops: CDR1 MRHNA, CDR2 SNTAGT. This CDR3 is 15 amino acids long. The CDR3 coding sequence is TGTGCCAGCAGTGACGGGACAGGGGGCGCAGATACGCAGTATTTT. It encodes CASSDGTGGADTQYF.

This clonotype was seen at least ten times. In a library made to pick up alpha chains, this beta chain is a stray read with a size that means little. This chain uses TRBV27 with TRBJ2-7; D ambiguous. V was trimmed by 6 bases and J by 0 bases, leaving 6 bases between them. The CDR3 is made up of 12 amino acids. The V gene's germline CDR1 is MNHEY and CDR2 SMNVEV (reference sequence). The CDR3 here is CASSRSSYEQYF. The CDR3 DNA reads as TGTGCCAGCAGCCGAAGCTCCTACGAGCAGTACTTC.

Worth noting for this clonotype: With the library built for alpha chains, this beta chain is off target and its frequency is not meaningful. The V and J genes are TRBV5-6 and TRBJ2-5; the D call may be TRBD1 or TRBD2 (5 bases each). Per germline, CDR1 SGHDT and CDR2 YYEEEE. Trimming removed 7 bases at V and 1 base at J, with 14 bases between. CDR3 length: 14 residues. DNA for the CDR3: TGTGCCAGCCGCCATCGGGGCAGCCAAGAGACCCAGTACTTC. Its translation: CASRHRGSQETQYF.

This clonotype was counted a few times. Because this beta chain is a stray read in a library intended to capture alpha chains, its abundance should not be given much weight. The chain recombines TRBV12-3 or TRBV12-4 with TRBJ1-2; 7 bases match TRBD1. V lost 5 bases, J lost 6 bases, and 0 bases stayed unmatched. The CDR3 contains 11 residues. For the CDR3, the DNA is TGTGCCAGCAGTACAGGGGATGGCTACACCTTC. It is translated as CASSTGDGYTF.

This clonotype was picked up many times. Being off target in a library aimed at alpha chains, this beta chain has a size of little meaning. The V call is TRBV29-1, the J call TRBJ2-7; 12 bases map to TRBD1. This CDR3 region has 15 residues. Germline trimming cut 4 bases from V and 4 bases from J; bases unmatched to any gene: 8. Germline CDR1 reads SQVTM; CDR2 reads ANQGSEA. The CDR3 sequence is CSVAPGTGGLYEQYF. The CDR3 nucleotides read TGCAGCGTTGCGCCCGGGACAGGGGGCTTGTACGAGCAGTACTTC.

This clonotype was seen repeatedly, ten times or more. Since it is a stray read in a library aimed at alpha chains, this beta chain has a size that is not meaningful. The CDR3 protein is CAWEPVDTEAFF. DNA of the CDR3: TGTGCCTGGGAACCGGTGGACACTGAAGCTTTCTTT. V and J are TRBV30 and TRBJ1-1; D call uncertain. Germline V gene sequence: CDR1 GTSNPN, CDR2 SVGIG (reference sequence). The V gene lost 5 bases and the J gene lost 3 bases, with 10 bases spanning the gap. The CDR3 totals 12 residues.

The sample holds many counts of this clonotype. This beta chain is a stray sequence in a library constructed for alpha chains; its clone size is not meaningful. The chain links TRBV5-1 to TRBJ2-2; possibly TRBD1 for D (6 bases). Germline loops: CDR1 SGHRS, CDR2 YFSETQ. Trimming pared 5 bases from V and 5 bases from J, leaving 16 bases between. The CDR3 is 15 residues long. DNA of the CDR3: TGCGCCAGCAGTTTAGGACAGAGAAAAACCGGGGAGCTGTTTTTT. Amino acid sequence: CASSLGQRKTGELFF. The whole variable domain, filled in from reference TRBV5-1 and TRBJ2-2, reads KAGVTQTPRYLIKTRGQQVTLSCSPISGHRSVSWYQQTPGQGLQFLFEYFSETQRNKGNFPGRFSGRQFSNSRSEMNVSTLELGDSALYLCASSLGQRKTGELFFGEGSRLTVL.

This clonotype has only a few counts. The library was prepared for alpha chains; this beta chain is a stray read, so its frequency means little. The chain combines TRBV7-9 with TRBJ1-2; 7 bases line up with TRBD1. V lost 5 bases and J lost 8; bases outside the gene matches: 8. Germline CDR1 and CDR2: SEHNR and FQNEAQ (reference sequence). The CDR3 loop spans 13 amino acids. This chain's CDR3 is CASSRGQGDGYTF. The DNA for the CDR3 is TGTGCCAGCAGCCGAGGGCAGGGGGACGGCTACACCTTC.

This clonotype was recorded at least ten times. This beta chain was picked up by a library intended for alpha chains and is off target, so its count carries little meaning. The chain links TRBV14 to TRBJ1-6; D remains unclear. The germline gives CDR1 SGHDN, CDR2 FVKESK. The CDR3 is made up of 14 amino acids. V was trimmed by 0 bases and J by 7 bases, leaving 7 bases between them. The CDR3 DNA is TGTGCCAGCAGCCAAGATACCACGAATTCACCCCTCCACTTT. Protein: CASSQDTTNSPLHF.

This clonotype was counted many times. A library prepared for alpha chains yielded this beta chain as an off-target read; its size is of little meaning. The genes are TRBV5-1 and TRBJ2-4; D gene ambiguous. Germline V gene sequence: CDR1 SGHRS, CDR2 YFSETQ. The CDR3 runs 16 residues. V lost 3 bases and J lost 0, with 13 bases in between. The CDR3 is CASSSDSLRAKNIQYF. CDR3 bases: TGCGCCAGCAGCTCCGACTCTCTGCGAGCCAAAAACATTCAGTACTTC.